Sequencing of this T cell receptor beta chain was carried out in a study of T cell responses to AZD1222 COVID-19 vaccine. V lost 4 bases and J 1 base, leaving 15 bases between the germline ends. This CDR3 spans 16 amino acids. Germline CDR1 reads SGHTS; CDR2 reads YDEGEE. Points from the study as a whole: The repertoires were collected only after the peak T cell response. Donors were chiefly white British, with a greater number of females, and clonal diversity was perhaps underestimated.

Second doses at about 4 or about 12 weeks were pooled. The repertoire was sequenced with immunoSEQ multiplex PCR; TCRdb's copy has only in-frame clones and lacks some. The sample lists more than 85,000 clones, about nine tenths occurring once. As regards this clone: Its antigen remains unidentified.

Sequencing used peripheral blood, obtained 28 days after the second AZD1222 dose. The J gene is TRBJ1-5, the V gene TRBV5-8, with D unclear. The receptor was derived from an adult who received the AZD1222 COVID-19 vaccine. Here the CDR3 reads CASSLGHVVSNQPQHF. CDR3 DNA sequence: TGTGCCAGCAGCCTCGGCCACGTGGTAAGCAATCAGCCCCAGCATTTT.